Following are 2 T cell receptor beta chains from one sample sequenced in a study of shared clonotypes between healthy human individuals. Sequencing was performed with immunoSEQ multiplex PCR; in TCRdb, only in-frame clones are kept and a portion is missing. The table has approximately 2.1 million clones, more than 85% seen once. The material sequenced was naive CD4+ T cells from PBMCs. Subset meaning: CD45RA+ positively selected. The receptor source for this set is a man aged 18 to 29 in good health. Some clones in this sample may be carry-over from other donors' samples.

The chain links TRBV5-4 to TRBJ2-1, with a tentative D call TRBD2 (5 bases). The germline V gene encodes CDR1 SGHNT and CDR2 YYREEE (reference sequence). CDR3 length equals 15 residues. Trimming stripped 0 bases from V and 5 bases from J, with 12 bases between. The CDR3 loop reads CASSLDSGINNEQFF. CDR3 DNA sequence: TGTGCCAGCAGCTTGGACAGCGGAATTAACAATGAGCAGTTCTTC.

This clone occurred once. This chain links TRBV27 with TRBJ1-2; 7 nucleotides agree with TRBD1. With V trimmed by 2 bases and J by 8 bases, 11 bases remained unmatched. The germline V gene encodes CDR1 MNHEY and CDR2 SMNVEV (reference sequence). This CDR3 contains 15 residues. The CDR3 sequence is CASSLVEGTASGYTF. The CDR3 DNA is TGTGCCAGCAGTTTAGTGGAGGGGACAGCGAGCGGCTACACCTTC.